The entry below gives a single TCR beta chain sequence along with its context. Its antigen is still unknown. From germline, CDR1 is SGHVS and CDR2 FNYEAQ. The CDR3 is 14 residues long. V dropped 4 bases and J dropped 6 bases, with 12 bases sitting between them. The sample belongs to a study of identifying expanded T cells in peripheral blood. Whole-study results and caveats: Across healthy donors, higher total template counts meant significantly greater roughly 2-week count variance.

This table comes from immunoSEQ multiplex PCR, and its TCRdb copy is limited to in-frame clones, with some not included. Of tens of thousands of clones in the sample, 85% to 90% were seen once. Collection occurred without any documented infections or immune events in donors. Sequencing was done on a sample of blood. The V and J genes are TRBV7-6 and TRBJ1-4; D might be TRBD1 (5 bases). The sequence derives from a person between 18 and 75 years old in good health. The CDR3 nucleotides are TGTGCCAGCAGCTCCAGGGTGGAGGATGAAAAACTGTTTTTT. It encodes CASSSRVEDEKLFF.